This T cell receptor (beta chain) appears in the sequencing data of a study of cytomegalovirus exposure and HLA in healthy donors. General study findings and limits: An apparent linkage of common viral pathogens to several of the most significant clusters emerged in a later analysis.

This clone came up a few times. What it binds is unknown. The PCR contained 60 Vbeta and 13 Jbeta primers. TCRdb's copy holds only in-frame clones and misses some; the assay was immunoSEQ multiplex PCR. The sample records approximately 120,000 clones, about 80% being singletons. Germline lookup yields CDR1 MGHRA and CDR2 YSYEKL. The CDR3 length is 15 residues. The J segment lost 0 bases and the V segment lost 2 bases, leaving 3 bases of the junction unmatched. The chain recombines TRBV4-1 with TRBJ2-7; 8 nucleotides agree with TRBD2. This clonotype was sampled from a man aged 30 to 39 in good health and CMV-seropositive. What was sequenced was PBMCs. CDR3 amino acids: CASSQSGTSSYEQYF. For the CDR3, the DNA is TGCGCCAGCAGCCAATCAGGGACTAGCTCCTACGAGCAGTACTTC.